These 9 T cell receptor beta chains were sequenced from one sample in a study of blood T cell repertoires in COVID-19. Sequencing was performed with immunoSEQ multiplex PCR; in TCRdb, only in-frame clones are kept and a portion is missing. The repertoire consists of tens of thousands of clones, with about 80% occurring once and the leading ten covering 11% to 15%. Sequencing used peripheral blood. These receptors were obtained from a human donor in a cohort sampled during active COVID-19.

This clone was detected only once. The gene calls are TRBV11-2 and TRBJ2-4; D possibly corresponds to TRBD2 (7 bases). The CDR3 is made up of 18 amino acids. CDR1 and CDR2 from the germline V gene are SGHAT and FQNNGV. Trimming stripped 5 bases from V and 0 bases from J, with 20 bases between. CDR3 sequence reads: CASSPQWGGAQAKNIQYF. In DNA, the CDR3 is TGTGCCAGCAGCCCCCAATGGGGGGGGGCGCAAGCCAAAAACATTCAGTACTTC.

The V and J genes are TRBV19 and TRBJ2-1; TRBD2 matches at 8 bases. The CDR3 loop spans 15 amino acids. The junction had 3 bases not matched to a gene; V was cut back by 1 base and J by 4 bases. Germline lookup yields CDR1 LNHDA and CDR2 SQIVND (reference sequence). CDR3 nucleotides: TGTGCCAGTAGTATAGTAGCGGGATCATACAATGAGCAGTTCTTC. Encoded protein: CASSIVAGSYNEQFF.

This chain connects TRBV28 to TRBJ1-2; weak D call: TRBD1 (5 bases). V lost 8 bases, J lost 8 bases, and 12 bases lay in between. The CDR3 is 11 residues long. Germline V gene lookup returns CDR1 MDHEN and CDR2 SYDVKM. The DNA of the CDR3 is TGTGCCAGCCGAACAGGTTACGGCTACACCTTC. It is translated as CASRTGYGYTF.

The chain has TRBV29-1 and TRBJ1-1, with 9 positions matching TRBD1. V trimming: 2 bases; J trimming: 5 bases; junction bases outside the gene matches: 6. Germline V gives CDR1 SQVTM, CDR2 ANQGSEA. CDR3 length: 14 residues. DNA of the CDR3: TGCAGCGTTGAAAAACAGGGGGCGCGGACTGAAGCTTTCTTT. This translates into CSVEKQGARTEAFF.

The V and J genes are TRBV6-4 and TRBJ1-1, with unresolved D. The CDR3 extends over 13 amino acids. Germline loops: CDR1 MRHNA, CDR2 SNTAGT. V lost 6 bases, J lost 1 base, and 9 bases lay in between. CDR3 amino acids: CASSRGGNTEAFF. CDR3 nucleotide sequence: TGTGCCAGCAGCCGAGGAGGGAACACTGAAGCTTTCTTT.

In this sample, this clone turned up once. V is TRBV7-9 and J is TRBJ2-3; TRBD1 matches at 9 bases. J lost 6 bases, V lost 5 bases, and 9 bases had no gene match. The CDR3 consists of 15 residues. Germline values: CDR1 SEHNR, CDR2 FQNEAQ (reference sequence). CDR3: CASSPPGQGFDTQYF. The CDR3 coding sequence is TGTGCCAGCAGCCCCCCGGGACAGGGCTTCGATACGCAGTATTTT.

The chain has TRBV29-1 and TRBJ2-3; the D gene is possibly TRBD2 (5 bases). Trimming pared 8 bases from V and 3 bases from J, leaving 9 bases between. The CDR3 length is 11 residues. Germline V gene sequence: CDR1 SQVTM, CDR2 ANQGSEA. The CDR3 DNA sequence: TGCAGCTCCCGGGGAACAGATACGCAGTATTTT. Its translation: CSSRGTDTQYF.

The rearrangement links TRBV7-3 to TRBJ2-7; 11 positions match TRBD1. The germline CDR1 and CDR2 sequences are SGHTA and FQGTGA. The CDR3 has 15 residues. After removal of 5 bases from V and 1 base from J, the junction contained 4 bases not matched to a gene. The CDR3 sequence is CASSPGTGGSYEQYF. The CDR3 nucleotides read TGTGCCAGCAGCCCCGGGACAGGGGGGTCCTACGAGCAGTACTTC.

The chain links TRBV10-3 to TRBJ2-7; 7 nucleotides align to TRBD1. Germline V gene lookup returns CDR1 ENHRY and CDR2 SYGVKD. The CDR3 is 14 amino acids. J lost 3 bases, V lost 10 bases, and 12 bases had no gene match. The CDR3, as DNA: TGTGCCACCGCTGGGACAGACCCCCTCTACGAGCAGTACTTC. Amino acid sequence: CATAGTDPLYEQYF.